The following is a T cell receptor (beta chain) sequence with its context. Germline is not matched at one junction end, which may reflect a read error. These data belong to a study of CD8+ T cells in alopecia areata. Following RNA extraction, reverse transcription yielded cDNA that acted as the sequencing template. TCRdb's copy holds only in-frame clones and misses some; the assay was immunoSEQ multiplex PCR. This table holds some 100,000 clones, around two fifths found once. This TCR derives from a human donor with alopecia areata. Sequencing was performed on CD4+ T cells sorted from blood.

The CDR3, as DNA: TGTGCCAGCAGCCAAGATGAACAGGGTGAAAACATTCAGTACTTC. Amino acids: CASSQDEQGENIQYF. V is TRBV4-1 and J is TRBJ2-4, with D perhaps TRBD1 (6 bases). The CDR3 spans 15 residues. From germline, CDR1 is MGHRA and CDR2 YSYEKL.